This TCR beta chain is drawn from a study of T cell changes during pregnancy in multiple sclerosis. Clones were read by immunoSEQ multiplex PCR, and TCRdb kept only the in-frame ones, dropping some. The top ten hold roughly 3% of the sample, which has over 75,000 clones, around 92% seen once. This specimen consisted of peripheral blood, obtained in the first trimester of pregnancy. The TCR originated in a female donor with multiple sclerosis, enrolled in a pregnancy study.

CDR3 nucleotides: TGTGCCAGCGGAGGGGCCTCGGATACGCAGTATTTT. Protein: CASGGASDTQYF. The V and J genes are TRBV2 and TRBJ2-3; weak D call: TRBD2 (6 bases). Germline loops: CDR1 SNHLY, CDR2 FYNNEI. Trimming removed 8 bases from V and 6 bases from J, with 12 bases in between. The CDR3 has 12 amino acids. Supplemented by reference TRBV2 and TRBJ2-3, the full variable domain reads EPEVTQTPSHQVTQMGQEVILRCVPISNHLYFYWYRQILGQKVEFLVSFYNNEISEKSEIFDDQFSVERPDGSNFTLKIRSTKLEDSAMYFCASGGASDTQYFGPGTRLTVL.